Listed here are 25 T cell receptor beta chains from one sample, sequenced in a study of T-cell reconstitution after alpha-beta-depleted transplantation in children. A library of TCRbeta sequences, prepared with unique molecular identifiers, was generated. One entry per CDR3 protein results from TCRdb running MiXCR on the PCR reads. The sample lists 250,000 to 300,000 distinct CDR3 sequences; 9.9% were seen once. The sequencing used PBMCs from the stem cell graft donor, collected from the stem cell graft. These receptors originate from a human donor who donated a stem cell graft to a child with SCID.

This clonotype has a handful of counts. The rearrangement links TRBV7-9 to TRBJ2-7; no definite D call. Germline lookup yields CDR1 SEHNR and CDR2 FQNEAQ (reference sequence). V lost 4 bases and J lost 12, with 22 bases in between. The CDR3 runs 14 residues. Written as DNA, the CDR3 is TGTGCCAGCAGCTCCCATGGTTCGGGCGTGTTGGGGTACTTC. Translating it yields CASSSHGSGVLGYF.

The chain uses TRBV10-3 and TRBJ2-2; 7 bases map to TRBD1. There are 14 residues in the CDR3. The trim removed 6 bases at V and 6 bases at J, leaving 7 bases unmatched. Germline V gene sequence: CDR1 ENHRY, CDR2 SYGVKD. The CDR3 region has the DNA TGTGCCATCAGCCTCCGGACAGGCGCCGGGGAGCTGTTTTTT. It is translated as CAISLRTGAGELFF.

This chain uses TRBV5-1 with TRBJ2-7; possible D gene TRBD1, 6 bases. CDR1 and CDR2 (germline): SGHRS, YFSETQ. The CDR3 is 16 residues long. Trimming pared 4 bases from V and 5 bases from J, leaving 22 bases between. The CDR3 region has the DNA TGCGCCAGCAGCGCACTTGGTAGGACAGCCCCCAACGAGCAGTACTTC. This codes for CASSALGRTAPNEQYF.

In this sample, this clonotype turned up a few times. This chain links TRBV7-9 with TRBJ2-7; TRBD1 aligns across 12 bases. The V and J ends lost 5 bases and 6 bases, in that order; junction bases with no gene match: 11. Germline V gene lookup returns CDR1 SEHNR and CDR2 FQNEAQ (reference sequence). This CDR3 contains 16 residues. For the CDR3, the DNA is TGTGCCAGCAGCAAGGATCCGGGACAGGGGGCGATCGAGCAGTACTTC. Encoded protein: CASSKDPGQGAIEQYF.

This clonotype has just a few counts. The CDR3 reads CSASKPNTGELFF. In DNA form, the CDR3 reads TGCAGTGCTAGTAAACCGAACACCGGGGAGCTGTTTTTT. This chain uses TRBV20-1 with TRBJ2-2; D is undetermined. Trimming removed 3 bases at V and 0 bases at J, with 5 bases between. Germline V gene sequence: CDR1 DFQATT, CDR2 SNEGSKA (reference sequence). The CDR3 runs to 13 residues.

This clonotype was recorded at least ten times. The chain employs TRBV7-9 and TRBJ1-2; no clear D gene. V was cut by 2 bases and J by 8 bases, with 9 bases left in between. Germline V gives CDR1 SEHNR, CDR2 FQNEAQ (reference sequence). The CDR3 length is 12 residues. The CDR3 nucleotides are TGTGCCAGCAGCTTATTCTATGACGGCTACACCTTC. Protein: CASSLFYDGYTF.

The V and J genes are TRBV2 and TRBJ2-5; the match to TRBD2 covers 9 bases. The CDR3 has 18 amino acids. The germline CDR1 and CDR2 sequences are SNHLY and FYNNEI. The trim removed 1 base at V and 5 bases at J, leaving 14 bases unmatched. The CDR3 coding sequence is TGTGCCAGCAGTGAAGTTAGGCTAGCGGGGCCTATTGGGGAGACCCAGTACTTC. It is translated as CASSEVRLAGPIGETQYF.

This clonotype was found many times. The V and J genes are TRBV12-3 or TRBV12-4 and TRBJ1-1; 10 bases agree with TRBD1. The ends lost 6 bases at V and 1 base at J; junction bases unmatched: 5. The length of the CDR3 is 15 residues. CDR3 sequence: CASRARQGANTEAFF. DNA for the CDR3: TGTGCCAGCAGGGCAAGACAGGGGGCGAACACTGAAGCTTTCTTT.

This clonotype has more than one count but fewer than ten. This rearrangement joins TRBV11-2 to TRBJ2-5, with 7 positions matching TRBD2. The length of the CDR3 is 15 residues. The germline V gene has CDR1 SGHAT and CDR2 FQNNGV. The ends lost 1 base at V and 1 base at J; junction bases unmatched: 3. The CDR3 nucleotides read TGTGCCAGCAGCTTAGTACCGGGGGGCCAAGAGACCCAGTACTTC. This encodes CASSLVPGGQETQYF.

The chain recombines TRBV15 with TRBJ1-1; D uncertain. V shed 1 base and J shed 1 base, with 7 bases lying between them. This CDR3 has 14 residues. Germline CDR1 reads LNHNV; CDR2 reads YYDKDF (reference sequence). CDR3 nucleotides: TGTGCCACCAGCAGAGTCTGGCGGAACACTGAAGCTTTCTTT. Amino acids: CATSRVWRNTEAFF. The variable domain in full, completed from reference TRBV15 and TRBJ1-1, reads DAMVIQNPRYQVTQFGKPVTLSCSQTLNHNVMYWYQQKSSQAPKLLFHYYDKDFNNEADTPDNFQSRRPNTSFCFLDIRSPGLGDTAMYLCATSRVWRNTEAFFGQGTRLTVV.

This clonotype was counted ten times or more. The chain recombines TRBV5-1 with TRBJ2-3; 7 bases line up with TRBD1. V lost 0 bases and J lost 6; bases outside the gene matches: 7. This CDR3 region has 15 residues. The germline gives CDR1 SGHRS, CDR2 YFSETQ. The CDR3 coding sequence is TGCGCCAGCAGCTTGGAACCAGGGGGTGGCGATACGCAGTATTTT. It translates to CASSLEPGGGDTQYF.

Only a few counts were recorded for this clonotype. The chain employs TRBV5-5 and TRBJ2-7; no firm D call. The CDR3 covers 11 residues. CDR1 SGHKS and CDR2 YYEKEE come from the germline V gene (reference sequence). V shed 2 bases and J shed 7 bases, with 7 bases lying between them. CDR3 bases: TGTGCCAGCAGCTTCCTCGAGGAGCAGTACTTC. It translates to CASSFLEEQYF.

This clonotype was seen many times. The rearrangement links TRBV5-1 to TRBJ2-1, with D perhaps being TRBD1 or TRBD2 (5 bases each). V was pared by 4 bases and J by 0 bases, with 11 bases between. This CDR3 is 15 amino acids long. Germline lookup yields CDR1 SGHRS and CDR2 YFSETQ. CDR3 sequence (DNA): TGCGCCAGCAGCGTGCCGGGGCTCTCCTACAATGAGCAGTTCTTC. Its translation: CASSVPGLSYNEQFF.

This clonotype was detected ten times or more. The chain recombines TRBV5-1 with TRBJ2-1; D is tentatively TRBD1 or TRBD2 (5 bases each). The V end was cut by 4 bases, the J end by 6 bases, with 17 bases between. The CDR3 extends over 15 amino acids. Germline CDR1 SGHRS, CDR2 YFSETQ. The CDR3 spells CASSPSSGTGNEQFF. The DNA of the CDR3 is TGCGCCAGCAGCCCCTCAAGTGGGACCGGCAATGAGCAGTTCTTC.

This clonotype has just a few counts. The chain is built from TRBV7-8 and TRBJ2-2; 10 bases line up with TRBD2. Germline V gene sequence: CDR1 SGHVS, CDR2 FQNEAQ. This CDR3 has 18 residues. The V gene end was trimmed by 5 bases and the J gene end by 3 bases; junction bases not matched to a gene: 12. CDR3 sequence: CASSHNWLAGDYTGELFF. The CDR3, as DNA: TGTGCCAGCAGCCACAATTGGCTAGCGGGGGACTACACCGGGGAGCTGTTTTTT.

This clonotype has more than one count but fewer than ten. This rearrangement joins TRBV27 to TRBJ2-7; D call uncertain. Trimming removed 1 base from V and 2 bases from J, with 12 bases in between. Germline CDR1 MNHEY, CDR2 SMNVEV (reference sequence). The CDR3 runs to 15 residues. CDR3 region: CASSLLQSIAYEQYF. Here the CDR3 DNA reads TGTGCCAGCAGTTTATTACAGAGTATCGCCTACGAGCAGTACTTC.

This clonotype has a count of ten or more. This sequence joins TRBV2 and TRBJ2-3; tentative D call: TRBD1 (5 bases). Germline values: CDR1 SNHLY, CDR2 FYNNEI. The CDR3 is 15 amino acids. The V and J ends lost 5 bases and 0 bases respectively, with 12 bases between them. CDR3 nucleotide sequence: TGTGCCAGCAGTACCGACAGCCCTAGCACAGATACGCAGTATTTT. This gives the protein CASSTDSPSTDTQYF.

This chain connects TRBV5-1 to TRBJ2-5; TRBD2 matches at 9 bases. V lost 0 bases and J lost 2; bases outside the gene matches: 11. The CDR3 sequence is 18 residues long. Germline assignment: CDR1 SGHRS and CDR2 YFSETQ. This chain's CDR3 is CASSLESGGSHYQETQYF. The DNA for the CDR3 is TGCGCCAGCAGCTTGGAAAGCGGGGGGAGTCACTATCAAGAGACCCAGTACTTC.

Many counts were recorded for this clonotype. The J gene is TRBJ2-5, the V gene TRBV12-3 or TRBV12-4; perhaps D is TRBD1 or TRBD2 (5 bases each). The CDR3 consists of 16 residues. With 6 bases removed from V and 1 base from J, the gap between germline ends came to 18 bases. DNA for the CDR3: TGTGCCAGCAGGAGAGGGGATTTAGGGTCCCAAGAGACCCAGTACTTC. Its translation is CASRRGDLGSQETQYF.

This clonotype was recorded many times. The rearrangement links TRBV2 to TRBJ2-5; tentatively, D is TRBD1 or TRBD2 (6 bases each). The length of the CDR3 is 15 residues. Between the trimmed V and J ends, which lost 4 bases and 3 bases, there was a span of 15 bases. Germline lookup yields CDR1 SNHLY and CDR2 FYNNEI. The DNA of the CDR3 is TGTGCCAGCAGTGGGGACGGGGGCAGAAAAGAGACCCAGTACTTC. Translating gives CASSGDGGRKETQYF.

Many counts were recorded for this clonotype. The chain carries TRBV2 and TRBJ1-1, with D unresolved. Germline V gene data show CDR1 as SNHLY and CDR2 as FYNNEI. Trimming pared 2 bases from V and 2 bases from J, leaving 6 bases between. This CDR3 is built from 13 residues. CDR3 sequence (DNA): TGTGCCAGCAGTGAACTGCCTAACACTGAAGCTTTCTTT. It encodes CASSELPNTEAFF.

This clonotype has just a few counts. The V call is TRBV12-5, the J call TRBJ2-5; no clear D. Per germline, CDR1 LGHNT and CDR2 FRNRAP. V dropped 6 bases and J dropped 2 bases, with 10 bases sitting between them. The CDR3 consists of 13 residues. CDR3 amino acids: CASGVRSQETQYF. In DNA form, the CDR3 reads TGTGCTAGTGGCGTACGGAGTCAAGAGACCCAGTACTTC.

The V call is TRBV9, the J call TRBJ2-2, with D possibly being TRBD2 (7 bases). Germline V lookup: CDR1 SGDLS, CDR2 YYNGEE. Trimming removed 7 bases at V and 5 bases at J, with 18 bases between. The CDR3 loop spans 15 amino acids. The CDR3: CASARGEGTTGELFF. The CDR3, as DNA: TGTGCCAGCGCTAGAGGGGAGGGGACAACCGGGGAGCTGTTTTTT.

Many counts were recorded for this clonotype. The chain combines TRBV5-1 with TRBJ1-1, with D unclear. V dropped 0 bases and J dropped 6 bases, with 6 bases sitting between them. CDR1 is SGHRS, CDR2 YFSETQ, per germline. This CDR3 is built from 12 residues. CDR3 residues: CASSLAGPEAFF. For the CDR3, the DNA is TGCGCCAGCAGCTTGGCCGGCCCTGAAGCTTTCTTT. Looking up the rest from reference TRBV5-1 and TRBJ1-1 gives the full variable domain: KAGVTQTPRYLIKTRGQQVTLSCSPISGHRSVSWYQQTPGQGLQFLFEYFSETQRNKGNFPGRFSGRQFSNSRSEMNVSTLELGDSALYLCASSLAGPEAFFGQGTRLTVV.

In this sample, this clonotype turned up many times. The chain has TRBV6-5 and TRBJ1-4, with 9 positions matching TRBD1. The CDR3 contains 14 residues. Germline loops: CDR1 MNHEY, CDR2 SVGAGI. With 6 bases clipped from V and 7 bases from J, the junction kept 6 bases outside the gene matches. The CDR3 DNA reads TGTGCCAGCAGGTTACAGGGGGCGCGTGAAAAACTGTTTTTT. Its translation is CASRLQGAREKLFF.